Each of the 10 T cell receptor beta chains below was sequenced from the same sample in a study of shared T cell receptors in the human thymus. Generated by immunoSEQ multiplex PCR, the TCRdb table keeps only in-frame clones and is missing some. This table has 500,000 to 850,000 clones, about 87% appearing once. Separately, the same data were catalogued under a study of human thymus T cells.

Sequenced material: thymocytes. The receptors shown here come from a boy under two years old with a congenital heart defect.

The chain joins TRBV5-1 to TRBJ2-3, with D possibly being TRBD2 (6 bases). This CDR3 spans 17 amino acids. Trimming left V 3 bases short and J 2 bases short, with 19 bases between. Germline-derived CDR1 and CDR2 are SGHRS and YFSETQ. The CDR3 DNA reads as TGCGCCAGCAGCTCCGAGGGGCGGGGTCGAAACACAGATACGCAGTATTTT. Its protein product is CASSSEGRGRNTDTQYF.

CDR3 loop: CASSIPTSGGEYNEQFF. CDR3 sequence (DNA): TGTGCCAGTAGTATACCGACTAGCGGGGGGGAATACAATGAGCAGTTCTTC. The chain uses TRBV19 and TRBJ2-1; 14 bases agree with TRBD2. V was pared by 2 bases and J by 4 bases, with 4 bases of the junction left unmatched. This CDR3 region has 17 residues. CDR1 and CDR2 (germline): LNHDA, SQIVND (reference sequence).

The V and J genes are TRBV28 and TRBJ2-2; no reliable D call. The V gene's germline CDR1 is MDHEN and CDR2 SYDVKM. Deletions cut 3 bases from V and 2 bases from J, with 16 bases between. This CDR3 region has 17 residues. In DNA, the CDR3 is TGTGCCAGCAGTTTGGAGTACCAAGCAGAAAACACCGGGGAGCTGTTTTTT. Encoded protein: CASSLEYQAENTGELFF.

The J gene is TRBJ2-5, the V gene TRBV5-1; 13 nucleotides agree with TRBD2. The CDR3 is made up of 21 amino acids. The V and J ends lost 0 bases and 1 base, in that order; junction bases with no gene match: 15. From germline, CDR1 is SGHRS and CDR2 YFSETQ. As DNA, the CDR3 is TGCGCCAGCAGCTTGGTTTCCGGGCTTGTTACTAGCGGGGGGGGCCAAGAGACCCAGTACTTC. Amino acids: CASSLVSGLVTSGGGQETQYF.

This chain links TRBV4-3 with TRBJ1-6; no clear D gene. V gave up 0 bases and J gave up 4 bases, with 13 bases separating them. Germline CDR1 and CDR2: LGHNA and YSLEER. CDR3 size: 17 residues. The CDR3 region is CASSQDVAPWYNSPLHF. The DNA of the CDR3 is TGCGCCAGCAGCCAAGATGTAGCCCCTTGGTATAATTCACCCCTCCACTTT.

V is TRBV15 and J is TRBJ1-5; a possible D gene is TRBD1 (5 bases). Germline V lookup: CDR1 LNHNV, CDR2 YYDKDF (reference sequence). Trimming pared 3 bases from V and 0 bases from J, leaving 21 bases between. CDR3 length equals 19 residues. The CDR3 coding sequence is TGTGCCACCAGCAGGGACGGGGGGGGTCGCGTGCATAGCAATCAGCCCCAGCATTTT. This translates into CATSRDGGGRVHSNQPQHF.

The genes are TRBV19 and TRBJ2-7, with 8 bases that match TRBD1. This CDR3 contains 16 residues. The J segment lost 3 bases and the V segment lost 3 bases, leaving 10 bases of the junction unmatched. In germline, CDR1 is LNHDA, CDR2 SQIVND (reference sequence). The CDR3 DNA reads TGTGCCAGTAGTATTGGAGTACAGGGGGTAAACTACGAGCAGTACTTC. This translates into CASSIGVQGVNYEQYF. Filled out from reference TRBV19 and TRBJ2-7, the complete variable domain reads DGGITQSPKYLFRKEGQNVTLSCEQNLNHDAMYWYRQDPGQGLRLIYYSQIVNDFQKGDIAEGYSVSREKKESFPLTVTSAQKNPTAFYLCASSIGVQGVNYEQYFGPGTRLTVT.

The chain links TRBV4-3 to TRBJ1-6; a possible D gene is TRBD1 (5 bases). This CDR3 region has 17 residues. Per the germline V gene, CDR1 is LGHNA and CDR2 is YSLEER. Between the trimmed V and J ends, which lost 0 bases and 0 bases, there was a span of 9 bases. In DNA form, the CDR3 reads TGCGCCAGCAGCCAAGAGCAGGGCAGCTCCTATAATTCACCCCTCCACTTT. Protein: CASSQEQGSSYNSPLHF.

The chain couples TRBV9 to TRBJ1-3; D is perhaps TRBD1 (6 bases). Trimming took 6 bases from V and 2 from J, leaving 12 bases between them. CDR1 is SGDLS, CDR2 YYNGEE, per germline. CDR3 size: 14 residues. This CDR3 reads CASTPSGAGNTIYF. CDR3 sequence (DNA): TGTGCCAGCACCCCTTCAGGGGCTGGAAACACCATATATTTT.

The rearrangement joins TRBV7-5 to TRBJ1-6; TRBD1 is the table's D call and was not checked against the DNA. TRBV7-5 is reported as a pseudogene. The CDR3 loop spans 16 amino acids. The CDR3 DNA reads TGTGCCAGAAGCTTAGCCAGGGTGGCCTATAATTCACCCCTCCACTTT. It encodes CARSLARVAYNSPLHF.